This T cell receptor (beta chain) was identified in a study of blood T cell repertoires in COVID-19. Study details: PBMCs, B-cell-depleted T cells, or T cells provided the cDNA or gDNA that made up the material.

In the original workflow: Amplification of reference gene primers provided the estimated nucleated cell counts. Measured with immunoSEQ multiplex PCR; TCRdb has only the in-frame clones, and not every one. V and J calls and clone size are copied from that table; D and trimming were computed from the DNA. The table lists roughly 260,000 clones, around 90% of them singletons. The J segment lost 3 bases and the V segment lost 5 bases, leaving 12 bases of the junction unmatched. Germline V gene data show CDR1 as LGHNT and CDR2 as FRNRAP. The CDR3 sequence is 17 residues long. The TCR comes from a man aged 60 to 69 who had recovered from COVID-19. Sequenced material: peripheral blood. This chain uses TRBV12-5 with TRBJ1-4; TRBD1 agrees at 7 bases. The CDR3 is CASGPTHDREANEKLFF. The CDR3 region has the DNA TGTGCTAGTGGTCCTACCCATGACAGGGAAGCTAATGAAAAACTGTTTTTT. The full variable domain, in which reference TRBV12-5 and TRBJ1-4 provide the parts outside the CDR3, is DARVTQTPRHKVTEMGQEVTMRCQPILGHNTVFWYRQTMMQGLELLAYFRNRAPLDDSGMPKDRFSAEMPDATLATLKIQPSEPRDSAVYFCASGPTHDREANEKLFFGSGTQLSVL.